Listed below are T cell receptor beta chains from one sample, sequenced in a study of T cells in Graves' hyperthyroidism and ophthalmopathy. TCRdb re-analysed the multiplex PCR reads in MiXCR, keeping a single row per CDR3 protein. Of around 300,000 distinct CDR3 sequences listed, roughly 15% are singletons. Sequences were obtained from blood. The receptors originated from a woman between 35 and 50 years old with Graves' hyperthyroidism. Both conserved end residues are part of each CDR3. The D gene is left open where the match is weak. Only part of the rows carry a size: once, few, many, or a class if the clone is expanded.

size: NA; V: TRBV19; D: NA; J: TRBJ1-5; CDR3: CASSSTRGRPQHF; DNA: TGTGCCAGTAGTTCGACCAGGGGTCGGCCCCAGCATTTT
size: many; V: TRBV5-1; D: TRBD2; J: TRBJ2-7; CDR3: CASAAGLAGSYEQYF; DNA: TGCGCCAGCGCCGCCGGGCTAGCGGGTTCCTACGAGCAGTACTTC
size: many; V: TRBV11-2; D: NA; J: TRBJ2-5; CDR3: CASSLAGGRGETQYF; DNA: TGTGCCAGCAGCTTAGCGGGGGGCCGAGGGGAGACCCAGTACTTC
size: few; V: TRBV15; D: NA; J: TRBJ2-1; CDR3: CATSRDSAGSSYNEQFF; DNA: TGTGCCACCAGCAGAGATAGTGCGGGGAGCTCCTACAATGAGCAGTTCTTC
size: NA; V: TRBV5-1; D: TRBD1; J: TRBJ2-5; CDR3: CASSLAPTGGKETQYF; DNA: TGCGCCAGCAGCTTGGCCCCGACAGGGGGCAAGGAGACCCAGTACTTC
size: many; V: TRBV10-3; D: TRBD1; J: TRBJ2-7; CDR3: CAIRGGQGVSYEQYF; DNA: TGTGCCATAAGAGGGGGACAGGGTGTCTCCTACGAGCAGTACTTC
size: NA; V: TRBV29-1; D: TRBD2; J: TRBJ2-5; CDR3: CSVVPSGETQYF; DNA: TGCAGCGTGGTGCCTAGCGGGGAGACCCAGTACTTC
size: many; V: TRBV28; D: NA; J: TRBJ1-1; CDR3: CASRSPSSWDTWVDFLTSTEAFF; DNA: TGTGCCAGCAGATCCCCGAGCTCGTGGGACACCTGGGTAGATTTCTTAACGAGCACTGAAGCTTTCTTT
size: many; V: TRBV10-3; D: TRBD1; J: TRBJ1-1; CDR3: CAISDLGTENTEAFF; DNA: TGTGCCATCAGTGACTTAGGGACAGAAAACACTGAAGCTTTCTTT
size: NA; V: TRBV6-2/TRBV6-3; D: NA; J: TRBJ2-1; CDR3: CASSYQGGPEQFF; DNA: TGTGCCAGCAGTTACCAGGGGGGGCCTGAGCAGTTCTTC
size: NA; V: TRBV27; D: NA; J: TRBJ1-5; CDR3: CASSPAGSQPQHF; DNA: TGTGCCAGCAGCCCGGCAGGGAGTCAGCCCCAGCATTTT
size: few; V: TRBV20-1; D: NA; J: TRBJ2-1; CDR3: CSARVGGLSYNEQFF; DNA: TGCAGTGCTAGAGTTGGCGGGCTGAGCTACAATGAGCAGTTCTTC
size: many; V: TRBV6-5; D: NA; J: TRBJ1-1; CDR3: CASSYYGGSEAFF; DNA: TGTGCCAGCAGTTACTACGGGGGGTCTGAAGCTTTCTTT
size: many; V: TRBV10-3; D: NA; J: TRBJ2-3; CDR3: CAISESGLNTDTQYF; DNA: TGTGCCATCAGTGAGTCCGGACTAAACACAGATACGCAGTATTTT
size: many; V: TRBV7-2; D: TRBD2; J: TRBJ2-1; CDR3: CASSLEYARSGRMREQFF; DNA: TGTGCCAGCAGCTTAGAGTATGCCCGGAGCGGGAGGATGCGGGAGCAGTTCTTC
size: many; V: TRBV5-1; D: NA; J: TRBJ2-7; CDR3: CASSLAPVGSYEQYF; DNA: TGCGCCAGCAGCTTGGCCCCAGTAGGTAGTTACGAGCAGTACTTC